A selection of T cell receptor beta chains follows, all from one sample in a study of immune aging and cytomegalovirus after organ transplant. Each CDR3 protein is one row after TCRdb ran MiXCR on the single-cell sequencing reads. Counted here are tens of thousands of distinct CDR3 sequences, roughly 36% occurring once; the ten biggest clones make up less than 30%. These receptors' antigens are unknown. The source was CMV peptide-activated CD4+ and CD8+ T cells sorted from blood, collected at five time points, pooled. The receptors here all came from a female donor who had a heart transplant and CMV viremia. The CDR3 runs from the conserved cysteine through the conserved F or W.

j_gene,v_gene,CDR3aa
TRBJ2-2,TRBV28,CASSWWTGELFF
TRBJ2-5,TRBV7-8,CASSLYGQAQETQYF
TRBJ2-6,TRBV19,CASSIGTSGINSGANVLTF
TRBJ2-6,TRBV6-2/TRBV6-3,CATSRGGHYSGANVLTF
TRBJ2-3,TRBV20-1,CSARGGDRARPDTQYF
TRBJ2-7,TRBV21-1,CASSKEDISPTYEQYF
TRBJ2-3,TRBV7-8,CASGRGQDTQYF
TRBJ2-6,TRBV24-1,CATSGRGNSGANVLTF
TRBJ2-3,TRBV11-3,CASSLDHWEEKSTDTQYF
TRBJ2-3,TRBV27,CASSGGTRTDTQYF
TRBJ1-2,TRBV15,CATSGEGDFYGYTF
TRBJ2-1,TRBV7-9,CASSLVDLAGYNEQFF
TRBJ2-7,TRBV6-5,CASRRGLAGGSYEQYF
TRBJ2-7,TRBV28,CASSSGTAVLGQYF
TRBJ1-2,TRBV3-1,CASSQDSGGRNYGYTF
TRBJ2-4,TRBV20-1,CSARGSTGVWVGVDIQYF
TRBJ2-5,TRBV20-1,CSARDRGAGETQYF
TRBJ1-5,TRBV27,CASSFNFPGQGNQPQHF
TRBJ1-3,TRBV18,CASSPTGQGAGDAIYF
TRBJ1-2,TRBV2,CASSDRRGDYGYTF